This TCR beta chain was recovered during a study of shared clonotypes between healthy human individuals. General study findings and limits: When naive CD4 clonotypes were compared across a handful of donors, approximately 4.9% were shared.

Germline V gene data show CDR1 as MNHNS and CDR2 as SASEGT. The CDR3 loop spans 13 amino acids. This clone was observed a handful of times. Its antigen is not known. Relative to the germline gene, one junction end is altered; a read error may explain this. The input for sorted-subset replicate PCRs was roughly 180 ng DNA, approximately 30,000 T cell genomes. Clones were sequenced by immunoSEQ multiplex PCR, and TCRdb holds only the in-frame ones, with some missing. The table records some 2,000,000 clones, about 94% of them present only once. The material sequenced was naive CD4+ T cells sorted from blood. Specified subset: CD45RA+ positively selected. The chain recombines TRBV6-1 with TRBJ1-5, with D possibly being TRBD1 (5 bases). The source of this sequence is a man between 18 and 29 years old in good health. The CDR3 loop is CAGRVGSNQPQHF. Here the CDR3 DNA reads TGTGCCGGCAGGGTTGGGAGCAATCAGCCCCAGCATTTT.